The rows below give T cell receptor beta chains drawn from one sample of a study of blood T cells in healthy people across ages. TCRdb passed the 5' RACE reads through MiXCR, listing each CDR3 protein once. Among 590,000 or so distinct CDR3 sequences listed, 25% to 30% were seen once. Sequencing used blood. Receptors were obtained from a woman aged 80 or over in good health. Both conserved end residues are part of each CDR3. D genes are given only for firm matches. A clone size is listed for some rows: how often the clone was seen (once, few, many), or a class if it is expanded.

d_call: -
j_call: TRBJ2-1
clone_size: many
v_call: TRBV13
cdr3_aa: CASSSAGATYNEQFF
cdr3_nt: TGTGCCAGCAGCTCTGCGGGGGCTACTTACAATGAGCAGTTCTTC

d_call: -
j_call: TRBJ2-7
clone_size: -
v_call: TRBV4-1
cdr3_aa: CASSQGSTAPYEQYF
cdr3_nt: TGCGCCAGCAGCCAAGGATCCACAGCCCCCTACGAGCAGTACTTC

d_call: TRBD1
j_call: TRBJ1-5
clone_size: many
v_call: TRBV7-2
cdr3_aa: CASSLGQGEPQHF
cdr3_nt: TGTGCCAGCAGCTTAGGACAGGGAGAGCCCCAGCATTTT

d_call: -
j_call: TRBJ2-2
clone_size: many
v_call: TRBV7-9
cdr3_aa: CASSLVGSANTGELFF
cdr3_nt: TGTGCCAGCAGCTTAGTCGGGTCAGCGAACACCGGGGAGCTGTTTTTT

d_call: TRBD1
j_call: TRBJ1-1
clone_size: -
v_call: TRBV27
cdr3_aa: CASSLYEGAKTEAFF
cdr3_nt: TGTGCCAGCAGTTTATATGAGGGGGCAAAGACTGAAGCTTTCTTT

d_call: -
j_call: TRBJ1-5
clone_size: once
v_call: TRBV15
cdr3_aa: CATSRGREKGGPTRPQHF
cdr3_nt: TGTGCCACCAGCAGAGGGCGGGAAAAGGGCGGCCCTACCCGGCCCCAGCATTTT

d_call: -
j_call: TRBJ2-2
clone_size: -
v_call: TRBV7-2
cdr3_aa: CASSLGPGKNTGELFF
cdr3_nt: TGTGCCAGCAGCTTAGGTCCAGGGAAGAACACCGGGGAGCTGTTTTTT

d_call: TRBD1
j_call: TRBJ1-2
clone_size: -
v_call: TRBV10-3
cdr3_aa: CAISYRTGKDGYTF
cdr3_nt: TGTGCCATCAGCTACAGGACAGGGAAGGATGGCTACACCTTC

d_call: -
j_call: TRBJ2-5
clone_size: -
v_call: TRBV5-1
cdr3_aa: CASSRGQAQLRETQYF
cdr3_nt: TGCGCCAGCAGTCGGGGCCAAGCCCAATTGCGAGAGACCCAGTACTTC

d_call: -
j_call: TRBJ1-2
clone_size: -
v_call: TRBV20-1
cdr3_aa: CRARDSPLSHTF
cdr3_nt: TGCAGGGCTAGAGACTCCCCGTTGAGCCACACCTTC

d_call: TRBD1
j_call: TRBJ1-2
clone_size: -
v_call: TRBV20-1
cdr3_aa: CSAPKFRDRGYGYTF
cdr3_nt: TGCAGTGCTCCTAAATTCAGGGACAGGGGCTATGGCTACACCTTC

d_call: -
j_call: TRBJ2-3
clone_size: -
v_call: TRBV7-9
cdr3_aa: CAGSLMAGSTDTQYF
cdr3_nt: TGTGCCGGCAGCTTAATGGCGGGGAGCACAGATACGCAGTATTTT

d_call: -
j_call: TRBJ2-1
clone_size: -
v_call: TRBV9
cdr3_aa: CASSVGPGGGGEQFF
cdr3_nt: TGTGCCAGCAGCGTAGGTCCAGGTGGAGGCGGTGAGCAGTTCTTC

d_call: -
j_call: TRBJ2-4
clone_size: many
v_call: TRBV5-5
cdr3_aa: CASSFLEAAGSAKNIQYF
cdr3_nt: TGTGCCAGCAGCTTCTTAGAAGCGGCGGGGTCGGCCAAAAACATTCAGTACTTC

d_call: -
j_call: TRBJ2-5
clone_size: many
v_call: TRBV6-5
cdr3_aa: CASSYSTGYQETQYF
cdr3_nt: TGTGCCAGCAGTTACTCCACCGGGTACCAAGAGACCCAGTACTTC

d_call: TRBD2
j_call: TRBJ2-3
clone_size: -
v_call: TRBV11-3
cdr3_aa: CASSLVVAGLVVTQYF
cdr3_nt: TGTGCCAGCAGCTTAGTGGTAGCGGGACTAGTCGTTACGCAGTATTTT

d_call: -
j_call: TRBJ1-2
clone_size: many
v_call: TRBV29-1
cdr3_aa: CSVEEPGRKEGYTF
cdr3_nt: TGCAGCGTTGAAGAGCCAGGGAGGAAGGAGGGCTACACCTTC

d_call: TRBD1
j_call: TRBJ1-6
clone_size: -
v_call: TRBV5-1
cdr3_aa: CASRPTGEYNSPLHF
cdr3_nt: TGCGCCAGCAGGCCGACAGGGGAGTATAATTCACCCCTCCACTTT

d_call: -
j_call: TRBJ1-2
clone_size: -
v_call: TRBV20-1
cdr3_aa: CSASTITDVLWGYTF
cdr3_nt: TGCAGTGCTAGTACAATAACCGACGTCCTATGGGGCTACACCTTC

d_call: TRBD1
j_call: TRBJ2-1
clone_size: many
v_call: TRBV6-4
cdr3_aa: CASSNRGLRNEQFF
cdr3_nt: TGTGCCAGCAGCAACAGGGGGCTTAGGAATGAGCAGTTCTTC

d_call: -
j_call: TRBJ1-4
clone_size: few
v_call: TRBV6-5
cdr3_aa: CASRNSEKLFF
cdr3_nt: TGTGCCAGCAGAAACAGTGAAAAACTGTTTTTT

d_call: -
j_call: TRBJ2-5
clone_size: -
v_call: TRBV6-5
cdr3_aa: CASSLFPGAGETQYF
cdr3_nt: TGTGCCAGCAGCCTATTCCCGGGGGCCGGGGAGACCCAGTACTTC

d_call: -
j_call: TRBJ2-7
clone_size: -
v_call: TRBV20-1
cdr3_aa: CSAREIHLEGPYNEQYF
cdr3_nt: TGCAGTGCTAGAGAAATCCACCTGGAGGGGCCCTACAATGAGCAGTACTTC

d_call: -
j_call: TRBJ1-4
clone_size: many
v_call: TRBV2
cdr3_aa: CASSEGELFF
cdr3_nt: TGTGCCAGCAGTGAAGGAGAACTGTTTTTT

d_call: -
j_call: TRBJ2-7
clone_size: many
v_call: TRBV3-1
cdr3_aa: CASSQACEQYF
cdr3_nt: TGTGCCAGCAGCCAAGCTTGCGAGCAGTACTTC

d_call: -
j_call: TRBJ2-3
clone_size: many
v_call: TRBV5-1
cdr3_aa: CASSLDPNTDTQYF
cdr3_nt: TGCGCCAGCAGCTTGGATCCAAACACCGATACGCAGTATTTT

d_call: -
j_call: TRBJ2-3
clone_size: many
v_call: TRBV7-3
cdr3_aa: CASSLGSVSTDTQYF
cdr3_nt: TGTGCCAGCAGCTTGGGGTCCGTTAGCACAGATACGCAGTATTTT

d_call: -
j_call: TRBJ2-7
clone_size: once
v_call: TRBV4-2
cdr3_aa: CASSQNPNYEQYF
cdr3_nt: TGTGCCAGCAGCCAAAACCCCAACTACGAGCAGTACTTC

d_call: -
j_call: TRBJ2-7
clone_size: many
v_call: TRBV27
cdr3_aa: CASSRASEGYEQYF
cdr3_nt: TGTGCCAGCAGTCGCGCTTCAGAGGGGTACGAGCAGTACTTC

d_call: -
j_call: TRBJ2-3
clone_size: -
v_call: TRBV18
cdr3_aa: CASSPQSPTDTQYF
cdr3_nt: TGTGCCAGCTCACCACAGAGTCCCACAGATACGCAGTATTTT

d_call: -
j_call: TRBJ2-7
clone_size: -
v_call: TRBV25-1
cdr3_aa: CASSDSRDTHEQYF
cdr3_nt: TGTGCCAGCAGCGATAGCCGGGACACCCACGAGCAGTACTTC

d_call: TRBD1
j_call: TRBJ1-2
clone_size: many
v_call: TRBV10-3
cdr3_aa: CAISATGVHGYTF
cdr3_nt: TGTGCCATCAGTGCAACAGGGGTCCATGGCTACACCTTC

d_call: -
j_call: TRBJ2-7
clone_size: many
v_call: TRBV7-2
cdr3_aa: CASSLTVGLNEQYF
cdr3_nt: TGTGCCAGCAGCTTAACTGTGGGGTTGAACGAGCAGTACTTC

d_call: -
j_call: TRBJ2-7
clone_size: many
v_call: TRBV10-3
cdr3_aa: CAISESKGGSGDEQYF
cdr3_nt: TGTGCCATCAGTGAGTCGAAGGGCGGGTCTGGGGACGAGCAGTACTTC

d_call: -
j_call: TRBJ1-2
clone_size: few
v_call: TRBV30
cdr3_aa: CAWSQLRQGWDGYTF
cdr3_nt: TGTGCCTGGAGCCAGTTGAGGCAGGGTTGGGATGGCTACACCTTC

d_call: -
j_call: TRBJ1-6
clone_size: many
v_call: TRBV7-9
cdr3_aa: CASSAQGRGNSPLHF
cdr3_nt: TGTGCCAGCAGCGCGCAGGGCAGGGGCAATTCACCCCTCCACTTT

d_call: -
j_call: TRBJ1-2
clone_size: -
v_call: TRBV15
cdr3_aa: CATSRDLAGENGYTF
cdr3_nt: TGTGCCACCAGCAGAGATTTAGCAGGGGAAAATGGCTACACCTTC

d_call: TRBD1
j_call: TRBJ1-1
clone_size: -
v_call: TRBV5-6
cdr3_aa: CASSRDRGNEAFF
cdr3_nt: TGTGCCAGCAGCCGGGACAGGGGAAATGAAGCTTTCTTT

d_call: -
j_call: TRBJ2-7
clone_size: many
v_call: TRBV12-3/TRBV12-4
cdr3_aa: CASSAGLREQYF
cdr3_nt: TGTGCCAGCAGTGCGGGCCTGCGCGAGCAGTACTTC

d_call: TRBD1
j_call: TRBJ2-7
clone_size: many
v_call: TRBV5-5
cdr3_aa: CASSKTGTSSYEQYF
cdr3_nt: TGTGCCAGCAGCAAGACAGGGACGAGCTCCTACGAGCAGTACTTC

d_call: -
j_call: TRBJ2-5
clone_size: many
v_call: TRBV7-3
cdr3_aa: CASSLTSRETQYF
cdr3_nt: TGTGCCAGCAGCTTAACTAGCCGGGAGACCCAGTACTTC

d_call: -
j_call: TRBJ2-7
clone_size: many
v_call: TRBV20-1
cdr3_aa: CSARQADEQYF
cdr3_nt: TGCAGTGCTAGACAAGCGGATGAGCAGTACTTC

d_call: TRBD1
j_call: TRBJ2-3
clone_size: once
v_call: TRBV3-1
cdr3_aa: CASSQTDRGLLTDTQYF
cdr3_nt: TGTGCCAGCAGCCAGACGGACAGGGGGCTGTTAACAGATACGCAGTATTTT

d_call: TRBD2
j_call: TRBJ2-7
clone_size: -
v_call: TRBV7-2
cdr3_aa: CASSSSGGVSYEQYF
cdr3_nt: TGTGCCAGCAGTTCTAGCGGGGGCGTATCCTACGAGCAGTACTTC

d_call: -
j_call: TRBJ1-1
clone_size: few
v_call: TRBV7-9
cdr3_aa: CASSLVRASNTEAFF
cdr3_nt: TGTGCCAGCAGCTTAGTAAGGGCCTCGAACACTGAAGCTTTCTTT

d_call: TRBD2
j_call: TRBJ2-5
clone_size: few
v_call: TRBV29-1
cdr3_aa: CSVERGSGGVGETQYF
cdr3_nt: TGCAGCGTTGAACGGGGTAGCGGGGGGGTTGGAGAGACCCAGTACTTC

d_call: TRBD1
j_call: TRBJ2-7
clone_size: many
v_call: TRBV7-8
cdr3_aa: CASSFAPGQASYEQYF
cdr3_nt: TGTGCCAGCAGCTTTGCTCCGGGACAGGCATCCTACGAGCAGTACTTC

d_call: TRBD2
j_call: TRBJ2-5
clone_size: many
v_call: TRBV9
cdr3_aa: CASSVGGIAGGQETQYF
cdr3_nt: TGTGCCAGCAGCGTAGGCGGGATAGCGGGGGGCCAAGAGACCCAGTACTTC

d_call: TRBD1
j_call: TRBJ1-6
clone_size: many
v_call: TRBV7-3
cdr3_aa: CASSLTRTGKGSPLHF
cdr3_nt: TGTGCCAGCAGCCTTACGAGGACAGGGAAGGGGTCACCCCTCCACTTT